This TCR beta chain was captured by sequencing in a study of cytomegalovirus exposure and HLA in healthy donors (dated by TCRdb to 2017 to 2019). With respect to the entire study: According to a later analysis, one platform produced both the roughly 130 validation repertoires and the 730 or so repertoires of the first cohort. The study was designed to test whether signatures of past pathogen exposure could be identified by cataloging public T cell receptors. Along with the approximately 700-subject first cohort, a separate validation cohort of over 90 different subjects was used. High-throughput TCR immunosequencing, statistical association of individual TCRs with disease status, and machine learning were combined to predict cytomegalovirus infection status.

What the work shows at the level of the full study, not this receptor alone: In a later analysis, TCRs clustered in the first cohort were found to also tend to co-occur in the roughly 130 validation repertoires, with about 93% of cluster scores above 0. While some public TCRs were present in many individuals, most TCR sequences turned up only very rarely across donors. The classifier was reported to diagnose cytomegalovirus status with high specificity and sensitivity in both the original and validation cohorts. In vitro tests confirmed that three of the cytomegalovirus-associated TCR beta chains recognize cytomegalovirus antigens. A later analysis lacked HLA typing for the validation cohort, so it scored co-occurrence in that cohort across all 120 or so repertoires. According to the authors, the approach could potentially be generalized to other disease states and immunological phenotypes. The study gave a list of over 150 TCR beta chains associated with cytomegalovirus.

The library was produced with the immunoSEQ multiplex PCR assay. The authors' analysis ran thus. A statistical classification framework was built for diagnosing cytomegalovirus status from the catalog of TCR beta chain sequences. TCRdb stores this immuneACCESS table with in-frame sequences only. Part of the clones is absent; in the studies checked, under half of the shortfall reflects unresolved V genes, and no reason is known for the rest. That table furnishes V, J and clone size, whereas the DNA furnished D and trimming. The sample table shows 150,000 to 200,000 clones, and about 82% are seen once. Clones ranked in the top ten supply more than 1.4% of the sample. On this clone: There is no known antigen for this receptor. Within one base of it there is no much larger clone, and no base qualities were kept.

Trimming accounts for 1 base at V and 7 bases at J, while the number of junction bases matched to no gene is 2. CDR1 and CDR2 are read off the germline V gene as SQVTM and ANQGSEA. Measured from the cysteine to the phenylalanine, the CDR3 is 13 residues long. CDR3 DNA only is kept here, 39 bases in frame from base 1. Donors formed part of the validation cohort, which comprised about 130 subjects and was distinct from the first cohort of several hundred subjects. This clonotype was obtained from a woman between 18 and 29 years old in good health and CMV-seronegative. The receptor chain draws on TRBV29-1 and TRBJ2-1, with 9 middle bases fitting TRBD1. The specimen sequenced was PBMCs. The CDR3: CSVEGTGANEQFF. The DNA sequence is given as TGCAGCGTTGAAGGGACAGGGGCAAATGAGCAGTTCTTC.